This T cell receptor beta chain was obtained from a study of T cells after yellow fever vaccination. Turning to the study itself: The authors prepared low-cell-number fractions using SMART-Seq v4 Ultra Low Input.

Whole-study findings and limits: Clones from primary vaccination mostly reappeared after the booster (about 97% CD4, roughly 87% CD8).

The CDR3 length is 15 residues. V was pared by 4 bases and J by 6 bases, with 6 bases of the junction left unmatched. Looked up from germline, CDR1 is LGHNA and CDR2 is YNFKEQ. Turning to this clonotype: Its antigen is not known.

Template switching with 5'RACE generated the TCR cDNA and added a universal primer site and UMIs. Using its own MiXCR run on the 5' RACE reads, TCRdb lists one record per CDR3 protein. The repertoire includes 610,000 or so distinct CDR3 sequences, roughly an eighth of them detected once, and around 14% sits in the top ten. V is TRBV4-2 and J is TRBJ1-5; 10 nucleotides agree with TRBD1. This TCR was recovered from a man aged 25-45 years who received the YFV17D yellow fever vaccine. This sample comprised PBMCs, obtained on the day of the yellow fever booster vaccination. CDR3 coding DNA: TGTGCCAGCAGCCCCGGGACAGGGGAGAGTCAGCCCCAGCATTTT. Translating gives CASSPGTGESQPQHF.